Listed here are 13 T cell receptor beta chains from one sample, sequenced in a study of PD-1 blockade in classical Hodgkin lymphoma. All trial patients relapsed after autologous stem cell transplantation. Only in-frame clones appear in the TCRdb table, and some are missing; sequencing was by immunoSEQ multiplex PCR. The data contain approximately 80,000 clones, about 89% of them singletons. Sample: peripheral blood mononuclear cells (PBMCs), taken at baseline. The receptors come from a human donor with classical Hodgkin lymphoma.

V is TRBV28 and J is TRBJ2-1, with D possibly called TRBD1 or TRBD2 (5 bases each). Trimming took off 1 base at V and 8 bases at J, with 15 bases between the two ends. Per germline, CDR1 MDHEN and CDR2 SYDVKM. CDR3 length: 15 residues. This chain's CDR3 is CASSLYVRLGDEQFF. CDR3 DNA: TGTGCCAGCAGTTTATACGTTCGCCTGGGGGATGAGCAGTTCTTC.

This sequence joins TRBV19 and TRBJ1-1; D is perhaps TRBD1 (6 bases). CDR1 is LNHDA, CDR2 SQIVND, per germline (reference sequence). This CDR3 is 14 amino acids long. V gave up 4 bases and J gave up 0 bases, with 9 bases separating them. CDR3 sequence reads: CASSTGTLNTEAFF. In DNA, the CDR3 is TGTGCCAGTAGTACTGGGACACTGAACACTGAAGCTTTCTTT.

The J gene is TRBJ2-2, the V gene TRBV5-1; D might be TRBD1 or TRBD2, each matching 6 bases. Trimming removed 1 base at V and 6 bases at J, with 13 bases between. CDR3 length equals 15 residues. Germline V gene sequence: CDR1 SGHRS, CDR2 YFSETQ. Written as DNA, the CDR3 is TGCGCCAGCAGCTTGACAGGGTCTAGCGCCGGGGAGCTGTTTTTT. It encodes CASSLTGSSAGELFF.

The chain is built from TRBV4-3 and TRBJ1-5; 8 bases align to TRBD1. CDR3 size: 16 residues. The V and J ends lost 0 bases and 7 bases, in that order; junction bases with no gene match: 8. Germline loops: CDR1 LGHNA, CDR2 YSLEER. CDR3 DNA sequence: TGCGCCAGCAGCCAAGATCTCGGACAGGGAGGCCAGCCCCAGCATTTT. Protein: CASSQDLGQGGQPQHF.

V is TRBV5-1 and J is TRBJ2-6; 7 bases align to TRBD1. The CDR3 totals 17 residues. The V gene end was trimmed by 0 bases and the J gene end by 0 bases; junction bases not matched to a gene: 3. The germline V gene encodes CDR1 SGHRS and CDR2 YFSETQ. CDR3 loop: CASSLGDSFSGANVLTF. In nucleotides, the CDR3 is TGCGCCAGCAGCTTGGGGGACAGCTTCTCTGGGGCCAACGTCCTGACTTTC.

The genes are TRBV7-2 and TRBJ2-7; 10 bases map to TRBD1. V trimming: 3 bases; J trimming: 3 bases; junction bases outside the gene matches: 5. The V gene's germline CDR1 is SGHTA and CDR2 FQGNSA. The CDR3 covers 15 residues. The CDR3, as DNA: TGTGCCAGCAGCTTCCCCGGGACAGGGGACTACGAGCAGTACTTC. Translating gives CASSFPGTGDYEQYF.

The chain recombines TRBV4-1 with TRBJ2-3, with 9 bases aligning to TRBD2. The V gene end was trimmed by 0 bases and the J gene end by 2 bases; junction bases not matched to a gene: 6. The CDR3 covers 17 residues. Germline V gene lookup returns CDR1 MGHRA and CDR2 YSYEKL. The CDR3 spells CASSQERLAGYTDTQYF. The CDR3, as DNA: TGCGCCAGCAGCCAAGAAAGGCTAGCGGGATACACAGATACGCAGTATTTT.

The chain links TRBV13 to TRBJ1-3; tentatively, D is TRBD1 (5 bases). This CDR3 contains 15 residues. V was clipped by 5 bases and J by 7 bases, with 18 bases between them. Germline V lookup: CDR1 PRHDT, CDR2 FYEKMQ (reference sequence). The CDR3 reads CASSVRGRHANTIYF. The CDR3 nucleotides are TGTGCCAGCAGCGTTCGGGGCAGACATGCCAACACCATATATTTT.

This clone was found a few times. The CDR3 DNA follows: TGTGCCAGCAGCGGGGGACAGGGGGATTTCTCTGGAAACACCATATATTTT. Protein: CASSGGQGDFSGNTIYF. The chain couples TRBV9 to TRBJ1-3; 11 bases are a match to TRBD1. Germline V gene lookup returns CDR1 SGDLS and CDR2 YYNGEE. J lost 0 bases, V lost 3 bases, and 5 bases had no gene match. The CDR3 contains 17 residues.

The CDR3 sequence: CASSYPGLKGHNEQFF. CDR3 nucleotides: TGTGCCAGCAGTTACCCGGGCCTAAAGGGCCACAATGAGCAGTTCTTC. V and J are TRBV6-6 and TRBJ2-1; D ambiguous. In germline, CDR1 is MNHNY, CDR2 SVGAGI (reference sequence). The CDR3 sequence is 16 residues long. The germline V and J ends were trimmed by 2 bases and 5 bases, with 16 bases remaining between them.

This chain links TRBV18 with TRBJ2-7; 10 positions match TRBD2. The germline CDR1 and CDR2 sequences are KGHSH and LQKENI. This CDR3 spans 16 amino acids. After removal of 0 bases from V and 0 bases from J, the junction contained 2 bases not matched to a gene. The CDR3 reads CASSPPPSGSSYEQYF. CDR3 coding DNA: TGTGCCAGCTCACCACCGCCTAGCGGGAGCTCCTACGAGCAGTACTTC.

The chain uses TRBV4-3 and TRBJ2-7; possible D gene TRBD1, 5 bases. The V end was cut by 3 bases, the J end by 3 bases, with 15 bases between. The CDR3 is 15 residues long. Germline CDR1 LGHNA, CDR2 YSLEER. CDR3 residues: CASSHGLDNNYEQYF. The DNA for the CDR3 is TGCGCCAGCAGCCACGGCTTGGACAATAACTACGAGCAGTACTTC.

As regards this clone: This specimen includes other DNA sequences encoding the same CDR3. V usage is TRBV19 and J usage is TRBJ1-5; the D is unclear. The CDR3 has 15 amino acids. Per germline, CDR1 LNHDA and CDR2 SQIVND (reference sequence). The V gene lost 1 base and the J gene lost 0 bases, with 7 bases spanning the gap. In DNA form, the CDR3 reads TGTGCCAGTAGTATAGGACCTTATAGCAATCAGCCCCAGCATTTT. Amino acid sequence: CASSIGPYSNQPQHF.